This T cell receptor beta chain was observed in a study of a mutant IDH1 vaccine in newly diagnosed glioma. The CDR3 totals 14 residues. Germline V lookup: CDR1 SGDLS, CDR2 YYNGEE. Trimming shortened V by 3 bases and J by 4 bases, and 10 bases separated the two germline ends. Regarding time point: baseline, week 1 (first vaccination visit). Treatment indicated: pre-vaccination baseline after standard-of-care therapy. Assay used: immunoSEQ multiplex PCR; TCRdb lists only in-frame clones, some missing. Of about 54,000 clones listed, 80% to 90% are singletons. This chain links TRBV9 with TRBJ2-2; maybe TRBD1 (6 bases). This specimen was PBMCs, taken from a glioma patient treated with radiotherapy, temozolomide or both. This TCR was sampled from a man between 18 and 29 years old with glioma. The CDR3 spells CASSATGFTGELFF. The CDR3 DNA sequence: TGTGCCAGCAGCGCCACAGGGTTCACCGGGGAGCTGTTTTTT.